This T cell receptor (beta chain) was obtained from a study of radiotherapy plus CTLA-4 blockade in lung cancer. Turning to the study itself: Objective responses were documented in around 19% of patients, with disease control in 31%.

The CDR3 runs to 15 residues. Germline CDR1 and CDR2: SNHLY and FYNNEI. V was clipped by 7 bases and J by 4 bases, with 17 bases between them. Regarding this clone: No antigen is known for it.

Focal radiation plus CTLA-4 blockade with ipilimumab was administered to patients who had chemo-refractory metastatic non-small-cell lung cancer. Notes on the study in general: Early blood T cell clone dynamics, with interferon-beta, were reported to best predict response. Radiotherapy was combined with ipilimumab, and tumor-derived TCR clones then expanded in blood.

Profiled with immunoSEQ multiplex PCR; TCRdb holds only in-frame clones, not every one. The data contain some 60,000 clones, over 75% of them seen just once; the ten biggest clones take up over 15%. This receptor was taken from a human donor with non-small cell lung cancer who had a complete response to radiotherapy plus ipilimumab. The starting material was peripheral blood, obtained from a patient treated with radiotherapy plus ipilimumab. The chain links TRBV2 to TRBJ1-3, with a tentative D call TRBD1 (6 bases). CDR3 nucleotide sequence: TGTGCCAGCAACCGGGACAAAGTACCCGGAAACACCATATATTTT. Protein: CASNRDKVPGNTIYF.